The rows below give T cell receptor beta chains drawn from one sample of a study of cytomegalovirus exposure and HLA in healthy donors. TCRdb keeps only in-frame clones here, not all; method: immunoSEQ multiplex PCR. Counted here are approximately 190,000 clones, around 78% occurring once; the ten biggest clones make up 13% to 15%. The specimen sequenced was PBMCs. Source of these receptors: a young woman in good health and CMV-seropositive. Each CDR3 is given with its conserved first and last residue. The D gene is left open where the match is weak. Only part of the rows carry a size: once, few, many, or a class if the clone is expanded.

d_call: NA
clone_size: NA
j_call: TRBJ2-7
v_call: TRBV7-9
cdr3_nt: TGTGCCAGCAGTCCAGGGGCAGAAAATTACGAGCAGTACTTC
cdr3_aa: CASSPGAENYEQYF

d_call: TRBD1
clone_size: NA
j_call: TRBJ1-2
v_call: TRBV6-1
cdr3_nt: TGTGCCAGCAGTGAAACAGGGGTAGACTACACCTTC
cdr3_aa: CASSETGVDYTF

d_call: NA
clone_size: NA
j_call: TRBJ1-2
v_call: TRBV28
cdr3_nt: TGTGCCAGCAGTTTATCCGCCAGGGATGGCTACACCTTC
cdr3_aa: CASSLSARDGYTF

d_call: TRBD1
clone_size: NA
j_call: TRBJ1-2
v_call: TRBV27
cdr3_nt: TGTGCCAGCAGTACACGGACAGGGTATGGCTACACCTTC
cdr3_aa: CASSTRTGYGYTF

d_call: NA
clone_size: NA
j_call: TRBJ2-3
v_call: TRBV6-5
cdr3_nt: TGTGCCAGCAGTATATACCACGAGGGTAGAGATACGCAGTATTTT
cdr3_aa: CASSIYHEGRDTQYF

d_call: NA
clone_size: NA
j_call: TRBJ1-5
v_call: TRBV4-1
cdr3_nt: TGCGCCAGCAGCCAAGAGCCTACAGGGTTTTTCCAGCCCCAGCATTTT
cdr3_aa: CASSQEPTGFFQPQHF

d_call: NA
clone_size: NA
j_call: TRBJ1-1
v_call: TRBV7-9
cdr3_nt: TGTTCCAGCAGCTTAGAGAGGCGGGCCCCTAAAGCTTTCTTT
cdr3_aa: CSSSLERRAPKAFF

d_call: NA
clone_size: once
j_call: TRBJ2-6
v_call: TRBV28
cdr3_nt: TGTGCCAGCAGTTTCAGGGTTGGGGCCAACGTCCTGACTTTC
cdr3_aa: CASSFRVGANVLTF

d_call: NA
clone_size: NA
j_call: TRBJ1-5
v_call: TRBV19
cdr3_nt: TGTGCCAGTAGTATGGAACAGCCTTATAGCAATCAGCCCCAGCATTTT
cdr3_aa: CASSMEQPYSNQPQHF

d_call: NA
clone_size: few
j_call: TRBJ2-2
v_call: TRBV27
cdr3_nt: TGTGCCAGCAGTTGGGAGGAGAACACCGGGGAGCTGTTTTTT
cdr3_aa: CASSWEENTGELFF

d_call: NA
clone_size: NA
j_call: TRBJ1-6
v_call: TRBV7-8
cdr3_nt: TGTGCCAGCAGCTTAGCTACAGGGTTCCCGTTGGGGAATTCACCCCTCCACTTT
cdr3_aa: CASSLATGFPLGNSPLHF

d_call: NA
clone_size: NA
j_call: TRBJ2-1
v_call: TRBV7-9
cdr3_nt: TGTGCCAGCAGCTCACAGAGGGCCCTTAGCTCCTACAATGAGCAGTTCTTC
cdr3_aa: CASSSQRALSSYNEQFF

d_call: TRBD2
clone_size: NA
j_call: TRBJ2-7
v_call: TRBV19
cdr3_nt: TGTGCCAGTAGTGGAGGGACTAGCGCTTACGAGCAGTACTTC
cdr3_aa: CASSGGTSAYEQYF

d_call: TRBD2
clone_size: few
j_call: TRBJ2-7
v_call: TRBV5-4
cdr3_nt: TGTGCCAGCAGCGCCCGACTAGCGGGGGCCTACGAGCAGTACTTC
cdr3_aa: CASSARLAGAYEQYF

d_call: NA
clone_size: NA
j_call: TRBJ2-7
v_call: TRBV9
cdr3_nt: TGTGCCAGCAGCGTAGCTGCTAGTATCCCCTACGAGCAGTACTTC
cdr3_aa: CASSVAASIPYEQYF

d_call: TRBD2
clone_size: NA
j_call: TRBJ2-1
v_call: TRBV19
cdr3_nt: TGTGCCAGTAGACCACTAGCGGGGGGGCCCAATGAGCAGTTCTTC
cdr3_aa: CASRPLAGGPNEQFF

d_call: NA
clone_size: NA
j_call: TRBJ2-1
v_call: TRBV5-4
cdr3_nt: TGTGCCAGCAGCTTGGCCCTAAGCTCCTACAATGAGCAGTTCTTC
cdr3_aa: CASSLALSSYNEQFF

d_call: TRBD1
clone_size: few
j_call: TRBJ1-6
v_call: TRBV5-1
cdr3_nt: TGCGCCAGCAGGGCTGGGACAGGGGATTCACCCCTCCACTTT
cdr3_aa: CASRAGTGDSPLHF

d_call: NA
clone_size: NA
j_call: TRBJ1-1
v_call: TRBV6-1
cdr3_nt: TGTGCCAGCAGGGAGGTCGTCACAAAGAACACTGAAGCTTTCTTT
cdr3_aa: CASREVVTKNTEAFF

d_call: TRBD1
clone_size: NA
j_call: TRBJ1-2
v_call: TRBV2
cdr3_nt: TGTGCCAGCAGTGTAGGCCGACAGGGGGGATATGGCTACACCTTC
cdr3_aa: CASSVGRQGGYGYTF

d_call: TRBD1
clone_size: NA
j_call: TRBJ1-4
v_call: TRBV4-1
cdr3_nt: TGCGCCAGCAGCCTCGAACAGGGGGCAACTAATGAAAAACTGTTTTTT
cdr3_aa: CASSLEQGATNEKLFF

d_call: NA
clone_size: NA
j_call: TRBJ2-7
v_call: TRBV29-1
cdr3_nt: TGCAGCGCCTCGGACAGCGCTGGCTACGAGCAGTACTTC
cdr3_aa: CSASDSAGYEQYF

d_call: TRBD2
clone_size: NA
j_call: TRBJ2-1
v_call: TRBV11-2
cdr3_nt: TGTGCCAGCAGCCCGACTAGCGGTAACAATGAGCAGTTCTTC
cdr3_aa: CASSPTSGNNEQFF

d_call: TRBD1
clone_size: NA
j_call: TRBJ2-5
v_call: TRBV27
cdr3_nt: TGTGCCAGCAGTTTATCGACAGGGGGCCTGGAGACCCAGTACTTC
cdr3_aa: CASSLSTGGLETQYF

d_call: NA
clone_size: NA
j_call: TRBJ1-6
v_call: TRBV6-1
cdr3_nt: TGTGCCAGCAGACTGGACGACGGGATGGATTCACCCCTCCACTTT
cdr3_aa: CASRLDDGMDSPLHF

d_call: NA
clone_size: NA
j_call: TRBJ1-5
v_call: TRBV27
cdr3_nt: TGTGCCAGCAGTTCACAAACAGGATACAATCAGCCCCAGCATTTT
cdr3_aa: CASSSQTGYNQPQHF

d_call: TRBD2
clone_size: NA
j_call: TRBJ2-3
v_call: TRBV27
cdr3_nt: TGTGCCAGCAGTTGGACGACTAGCGGGAGTGGGGTGGATACGCAGTATTTT
cdr3_aa: CASSWTTSGSGVDTQYF

d_call: TRBD1
clone_size: NA
j_call: TRBJ2-7
v_call: TRBV7-9
cdr3_nt: TGTGCCAGCAGCCGGACAGGGGACGAGCAGTACTTC
cdr3_aa: CASSRTGDEQYF

d_call: NA
clone_size: NA
j_call: TRBJ2-3
v_call: TRBV5-1
cdr3_nt: TGCGCCAGCAGCTTGGATTCTACTAGCACAGATACGCAGTATTTT
cdr3_aa: CASSLDSTSTDTQYF

d_call: TRBD2
clone_size: NA
j_call: TRBJ2-1
v_call: TRBV5-3
cdr3_nt: TGTGCCAGAAGCTTCGTAGCGGGGGGGCCGAATGAGCAGTTCTTC
cdr3_aa: CARSFVAGGPNEQFF

d_call: NA
clone_size: NA
j_call: TRBJ2-7
v_call: TRBV6-6
cdr3_nt: TGTGCCAGCAGTCAACAGGGATACGAGCAGTACTTC
cdr3_aa: CASSQQGYEQYF

d_call: TRBD1
clone_size: NA
j_call: TRBJ1-2
v_call: TRBV7-9
cdr3_nt: TGTGCCAGCAGCTTAGGGCCGGACAGGGGTCTTGGCTACACCTTC
cdr3_aa: CASSLGPDRGLGYTF

d_call: TRBD2
clone_size: NA
j_call: TRBJ2-7
v_call: TRBV2
cdr3_nt: TGTGCCAGCACTCCGACTAGCGGGGGGGCCGGTTCCTACGAGCAGTACTTC
cdr3_aa: CASTPTSGGAGSYEQYF

d_call: NA
clone_size: NA
j_call: TRBJ1-6
v_call: TRBV5-1
cdr3_nt: TGCGCCAGCAGCCGCAGAGGACCGGGACTTCATGGAATTGTTAATTCACCCCTCCACTTT
cdr3_aa: CASSRRGPGLHGIVNSPLHF

d_call: TRBD1
clone_size: once
j_call: TRBJ2-2
v_call: TRBV6-4
cdr3_nt: TGTGCCAGCCTCCCACAGGGGCCCTCGAACACCGGGGAGCTGTTTTTT
cdr3_aa: CASLPQGPSNTGELFF

d_call: TRBD1
clone_size: NA
j_call: TRBJ1-2
v_call: TRBV4-1
cdr3_nt: TGCGCCAGCAGCCAAGGGGACTCTCGGGACAGGGTAGGTGGCTACACCTTC
cdr3_aa: CASSQGDSRDRVGGYTF

d_call: NA
clone_size: few
j_call: TRBJ1-6
v_call: TRBV5-1
cdr3_nt: TGCGCCAGCAGCTTGGAGGGGCCTGAGAATTCACCCCTCCACTTT
cdr3_aa: CASSLEGPENSPLHF

d_call: NA
clone_size: NA
j_call: TRBJ1-2
v_call: TRBV14
cdr3_nt: TGTGCCAGCAGCCAATTCGGAACAGGCGGGGGCTATGGCTACACCTTC
cdr3_aa: CASSQFGTGGGYGYTF

d_call: TRBD2
clone_size: NA
j_call: TRBJ2-1
v_call: TRBV19
cdr3_nt: TGTGCCACTGTAGCGGGGGGGTCCTACAATGAGCAGTTCTTC
cdr3_aa: CATVAGGSYNEQFF

d_call: NA
clone_size: NA
j_call: TRBJ1-1
v_call: TRBV6-6
cdr3_nt: TGTGCCAGCAGTTTCGGGGAAGGCACTGAAGCTTTCTTT
cdr3_aa: CASSFGEGTEAFF

d_call: TRBD1
clone_size: NA
j_call: TRBJ1-2
v_call: TRBV5-8
cdr3_nt: TGTGCCAGCAGCTTGGACAGGGGGCAACGTGGCTACACCTTC
cdr3_aa: CASSLDRGQRGYTF

d_call: NA
clone_size: once
j_call: TRBJ2-2
v_call: TRBV9
cdr3_nt: TGTGCCAGCAGCGCCCGTCCCGGGGAGCTGTTTTTT
cdr3_aa: CASSARPGELFF

d_call: NA
clone_size: NA
j_call: TRBJ1-1
v_call: TRBV7-9
cdr3_nt: TGTGCCAGCAGCTTTGGGCCTGGGGTGGGGGCCTTGGACACTGAAGCTTTCTTT
cdr3_aa: CASSFGPGVGALDTEAFF

d_call: NA
clone_size: NA
j_call: TRBJ2-3
v_call: TRBV11-3
cdr3_nt: TGTGCCAGCAGCGGGCGACGTGCAGATACGCAGTATTTT
cdr3_aa: CASSGRRADTQYF

d_call: TRBD1
clone_size: NA
j_call: TRBJ2-7
v_call: TRBV7-8
cdr3_nt: TGTGCCAGCAGCTCTGGGACAGGGACCAAATCCTACGAGCAGTACTTC
cdr3_aa: CASSSGTGTKSYEQYF

d_call: NA
clone_size: few
j_call: TRBJ1-6
v_call: TRBV5-4
cdr3_nt: TGTGCCAGCAGCTTACGCCGAGATAATTCACCCCTCCACTTT
cdr3_aa: CASSLRRDNSPLHF

d_call: TRBD1
clone_size: NA
j_call: TRBJ1-5
v_call: TRBV12-5
cdr3_nt: TGTGCTAGTGGCCCAGGGGGCGGTCAGCCCCAGCATTTT
cdr3_aa: CASGPGGGQPQHF

d_call: TRBD2
clone_size: few
j_call: TRBJ2-3
v_call: TRBV30
cdr3_nt: TGTGCCTGGAGTGACCCGCGACTAGCGGGGACAGATACGCAGTATTTT
cdr3_aa: CAWSDPRLAGTDTQYF

d_call: TRBD2
clone_size: NA
j_call: TRBJ2-2
v_call: TRBV2
cdr3_nt: TGTGCCAGCAGTGGCCGGACTAGCCGGGGGACCGGGGAGCTGTTTTTT
cdr3_aa: CASSGRTSRGTGELFF

d_call: TRBD2
clone_size: NA
j_call: TRBJ2-1
v_call: TRBV4-1
cdr3_nt: TGCGCCAGCAGCCAAGAGGCCCTTCGGGAGGATGAGCAGTTCTTC
cdr3_aa: CASSQEALREDEQFF

d_call: TRBD1
clone_size: NA
j_call: TRBJ2-7
v_call: TRBV4-3
cdr3_nt: TGCGCCAGCAGCCAGGCAGACAGGGGTAGCTACGAGCAGTACTTC
cdr3_aa: CASSQADRGSYEQYF

d_call: TRBD2
clone_size: NA
j_call: TRBJ2-7
v_call: TRBV19
cdr3_nt: TGTGCCAGTAGTATAGCTCCTAGCGGGAGGACAGAGCAGTACTTC
cdr3_aa: CASSIAPSGRTEQYF

d_call: NA
clone_size: NA
j_call: TRBJ1-2
v_call: TRBV5-6
cdr3_nt: TGTGCCAGCAGCCCCGGGGGAGGAGGGACCTATGGCTACACCTTC
cdr3_aa: CASSPGGGGTYGYTF

d_call: NA
clone_size: NA
j_call: TRBJ1-4
v_call: TRBV10-3
cdr3_nt: TGTGCCATCAGTGACTCCTTCCGTGGGGGGTCCACTAATGAAAAACTGTTTTTT
cdr3_aa: CAISDSFRGGSTNEKLFF

d_call: NA
clone_size: few
j_call: TRBJ2-1
v_call: TRBV28
cdr3_nt: TGTGCCAGCAGTTTTCCACTAGACAATGAGCAGTTCTTC
cdr3_aa: CASSFPLDNEQFF

d_call: NA
clone_size: NA
j_call: TRBJ2-7
v_call: TRBV5-1
cdr3_nt: TGCGCCAGCAGCTTCGGTTACGAGCAGTACTTC
cdr3_aa: CASSFGYEQYF

d_call: TRBD1
clone_size: NA
j_call: TRBJ1-4
v_call: TRBV4-1
cdr3_nt: TGCGCCAGCGCCCGGACAGGGAATGAAAAACTGTTTTTT
cdr3_aa: CASARTGNEKLFF

d_call: TRBD1
clone_size: NA
j_call: TRBJ2-7
v_call: TRBV5-1
cdr3_nt: TGCGCCAGCAGCTTGGGTGGGGACAGGGGTTACGAGCAGTACTTC
cdr3_aa: CASSLGGDRGYEQYF

d_call: NA
clone_size: NA
j_call: TRBJ2-3
v_call: TRBV5-1
cdr3_nt: TGCGCCAGCAGCTTGTACCAGGGTAGCACAGATACGCAGTATTTT
cdr3_aa: CASSLYQGSTDTQYF